This section outlines one T cell receptor (beta chain) sequence together with its context. V was trimmed by 1 base and J by 2 bases, leaving 5 bases between them. The V gene's germline CDR1 is LGHNA and CDR2 YNFKEQ. CDR3 length equals 13 residues. The data stem from a study of spatial heterogeneity in lung cancer. TCRdb reanalysed the 5' RACE reads using MiXCR and keeps one entry per CDR3 protein. This table holds approximately 40,000 distinct CDR3 sequences, about 7.7% found once. The time point was: sample taken at primary tumor resection. Sequencing used PBMCs, obtained at surgery. The chain couples TRBV4-2 to TRBJ2-5; no clear D. This clonotype was sampled from a female donor with early-stage non-small cell lung cancer. The CDR3 here is CASSQGVQETQYF. CDR3 sequence (DNA): TGTGCCAGCAGCCAAGGAGTTCAAGAGACCCAGTACTTC.